The 9 T cell receptor beta chains presented below share a single source sample, sequenced in a study of shared clonotypes between healthy human individuals. Only in-frame clones appear in the TCRdb table, and some are missing; sequencing was by immunoSEQ multiplex PCR. The sample shows about 1.5 million clones, approximately 98% of them seen only once. Material: naive CD4+ T cells sorted from blood. Subset described: CD45RA+ positively selected. These receptors originate from a man under 40 in good health.

The chain recombines TRBV5-1 with TRBJ2-3; TRBD2 agrees at 9 bases. The CDR3 is 16 residues long. The V gene end was trimmed by 3 bases and the J gene end by 4 bases; junction bases not matched to a gene: 9. Germline V gene lookup returns CDR1 SGHRS and CDR2 YFSETQ. The chain's CDR3 is CASSSGLASNPDTQYF. The DNA for the CDR3 is TGCGCCAGCAGCTCCGGACTAGCGAGTAATCCAGATACGCAGTATTTT.

The rearrangement uses TRBV19 and TRBJ1-2, with 9 bases that match TRBD1. The CDR3 spans 15 residues. The J segment lost 7 bases and the V segment lost 5 bases, leaving 11 bases of the junction unmatched. Germline V gives CDR1 LNHDA, CDR2 SQIVND (reference sequence). The chain's CDR3 is CASSPDAGQGPGYTF. In DNA form, the CDR3 reads TGTGCCAGTAGTCCTGACGCGGGACAGGGCCCTGGCTACACCTTC.

The J gene is TRBJ2-5, the V gene TRBV5-1, with TRBD2 matching over 7 bases. The CDR3 totals 14 residues. CDR1 and CDR2 (germline): SGHRS, YFSETQ. The J segment lost 3 bases and the V segment lost 4 bases, leaving 6 bases of the junction unmatched. The CDR3 region has the DNA TGCGCCAGCAGCACTATAGCGGGCGAAGAGACCCAGTACTTC. It codes for CASSTIAGEETQYF. Full variable domain (outside the CDR3, taken from reference TRBV5-1 and TRBJ2-5): KAGVTQTPRYLIKTRGQQVTLSCSPISGHRSVSWYQQTPGQGLQFLFEYFSETQRNKGNFPGRFSGRQFSNSRSEMNVSTLELGDSALYLCASSTIAGEETQYFGPGTRLLVL.

V is TRBV7-2 and J is TRBJ1-3, with D perhaps matching TRBD1 (6 bases). The germline gives CDR1 SGHTA, CDR2 FQGNSA. Trimming shortened V by 5 bases and J by 5 bases, and 19 bases separated the two germline ends. The CDR3 has 16 amino acids. The CDR3 bases are TGTGCCAGCAGCGACAAAAGGGGGTCTCGACGAAACACCATATATTTT. Protein product: CASSDKRGSRRNTIYF. Full variable domain (rest looked up from reference TRBV7-2 and TRBJ1-3): GAGVSQSPSNKVTEKGKDVELRCDPISGHTALYWYRQSLGQGLEFLIYFQGNSAPDKSGLPSDRFSAERTGGSVSTLTIQRTQQEDSAVYLCASSDKRGSRRNTIYFGEGSWLTVV.

The chain is built from TRBV5-6 and TRBJ2-1, with D unresolved. The CDR3 is 15 residues long. V lost 7 bases and J lost 4, with 18 bases in between. Germline CDR1 reads SGHDT; CDR2 reads YYEEEE. CDR3 bases: TGTGCCAGCGACGGGTGCAGAACGATATACAATGAGCAGTTCTTC. Translation: CASDGCRTIYNEQFF.

The V call is TRBV7-2, the J call TRBJ2-7, with 15 bases identical to TRBD2. The CDR3 extends over 16 amino acids. Germline-derived CDR1 and CDR2 are SGHTA and FQGNSA. The V gene end was trimmed by 5 bases and the J gene end by 6 bases; junction bases not matched to a gene: 8. The CDR3 loop is CASSQGLAGGLGEQYF. In nucleotides, the CDR3 is TGTGCCAGCAGCCAGGGACTAGCGGGAGGTTTAGGCGAGCAGTACTTC.

This clone was detected only once. The chain joins TRBV7-8 to TRBJ2-2, with TRBD1 matching over 7 bases. The CDR3 totals 16 residues. V was clipped by 5 bases and J by 2 bases; unmatched bases: 8. Looked up from germline, CDR1 is SGHVS and CDR2 is FQNEAQ. CDR3 nucleotides: TGTGCCAGCAGCCCACGGACAGGACTTAACACCGGGGAGCTGTTTTTT. It encodes CASSPRTGLNTGELFF.

As to this clone: The sample has other DNA sequences that encode this CDR3 too. The CDR3 coding sequence is TGTGCCAGCAGTCAACACGGCACAGATACGCAGTATTTT. Translating it yields CASSQHGTDTQYF. The chain carries TRBV27 and TRBJ2-3; D is unclear. This CDR3 has 13 residues. Trimming took 5 bases from V and 1 from J, leaving 7 bases between them. Germline lookup yields CDR1 MNHEY and CDR2 SMNVEV (reference sequence).

The chain links TRBV7-9 to TRBJ2-1, with 9 bases fitting TRBD2. Trimming at V came to 2 bases and at J to 6 bases, leaving 11 bases not matched to a gene. The germline V gene has CDR1 SEHNR and CDR2 FQNEAQ (reference sequence). This CDR3 contains 17 residues. CDR3 DNA sequence: TGTGCCAGCAGCTTACCAAACCTAGCGGGATTACCCAATGAGCAGTTCTTC. It is translated as CASSLPNLAGLPNEQFF.